The subject of this entry is one T cell receptor beta chain. There are many counts of this clone. Its antigen is currently not known. No much larger clone exists at a distance of one base, and base qualities are not known. Enrolling through a virtual design, the prospective study's participants ranged in age from roughly 18 to 95 years and lived across 24 United States geographic areas. To assign participants to cohorts, the prospective study relied on clinical history that participants themselves reported in a screening survey and a study questionnaire. Recovered participants in ImmuneRACE Cohort 3 were defined by two consecutive negative NP/OP PCR tests, clearance by a healthcare professional, or resolution of symptoms. Mobile phlebotomists in the prospective study collected whole blood, serum and a nasopharyngeal or oropharyngeal swab from every participant. Participants in the prospective study had the option to provide additional blood draws and questionnaires over a roughly two-month period. Blood samples from the prospective study were shipped frozen or at room temperature prior to DNA extraction.

The immunoSEQ Assay, a bias-controlled multiplex PCR, was used to amplify TCRbeta CDR3 regions from genomic DNA. As for the original processing: Nucleated cell counts per sample were estimated from amplification of reference gene primers within the assay. To quantify the absolute abundance of each unique TCRbeta CDR3 rearrangement, sequence reads were collapsed and filtered. Productive Simpson clonality was computed per sample as the square root of Simpson's diversity index over productive rearrangements. The table was pulled from immuneACCESS by TCRdb, which kept in-frame rearrangements only. Such tables lose some clones; where checked, under half of the loss comes from unresolved V genes, and the rest has no known cause. The V and J calls and the clone size are those of that table, but D and trimming were determined from the DNA. The sample table lists about 180,000 clones, roughly 86% of them with a count of one. The ten biggest clones cover more than 7.5% of the sample.

For CDR1 and CDR2, the germline V gene lists SGHVS and FQNEAQ. Clipping removes 1 base from V and 2 bases from J, with 10 as the unmatched junction base count. Including the terminal cysteine and phenylalanine, the CDR3 comprises 19 residues. Of the read, only the CDR3 DNA is kept; its 57 bases are in frame from base 1. The record originates from a study of blood T cell repertoires in COVID-19 (dated by TCRdb to the early 2020s). In the study overall: Samples covering the acute and convalescent phases of COVID-19 were provided by collaborators in the United States, Italy and Spain. HLA class I and class II types, where available, came from metadata supplied by the sample provider rather than from assay-based typing. A freely available public database, intended as a resource for researchers studying the immune response to SARS-CoV-2, is where the repertoires were released. The dataset comprised deeply sampled blood TCRbeta repertoires from subjects exposed to, actively infected with, or recovered from COVID-19. The samples were drawn from the first 160 participants of the ongoing ImmuneRACE study and from over a thousand subjects provided by 6 global collaborators. A de-identified subject ID, COVID-19 status, age in years and sex were almost always included in the sample metadata. The material from the prospective study consisted of cDNA or gDNA derived from T cells, B-cell-depleted T cells, or PBMCs.

Paper-wide results and their limitations: Clinical and demographic metadata were provided uncurated, with the amount varying by source and participant.

The V gene is TRBV7-8 and the J gene is TRBJ2-1; 11 bases in the middle match TRBD2. Sequenced input: PBMCs or T cells enriched from blood (not recorded which). The TCR was taken from a woman under 40 who had recovered from COVID-19. The CDR3 protein sequence reads: CASSLGGSGTSGPYNEQFF. The DNA sequence is as follows: TGTGCCAGCAGCTTAGGAGGGTCCGGGACTAGCGGACCCTACAATGAGCAGTTCTTC. Extended through the reference TRBV7-8 and TRBJ2-1 proteins, this CDR3 yields the full variable domain: GAGVSQSPRYKVAKRGQDVALRCDPISGHVSLFWYQQALGQGPEFLTYFQNEAQLDKSGLPSDRFFAERPEGSVSTLKIQRTQQEDSAVYLCASSLGGSGTSGPYNEQFFGPGTRLTVL.